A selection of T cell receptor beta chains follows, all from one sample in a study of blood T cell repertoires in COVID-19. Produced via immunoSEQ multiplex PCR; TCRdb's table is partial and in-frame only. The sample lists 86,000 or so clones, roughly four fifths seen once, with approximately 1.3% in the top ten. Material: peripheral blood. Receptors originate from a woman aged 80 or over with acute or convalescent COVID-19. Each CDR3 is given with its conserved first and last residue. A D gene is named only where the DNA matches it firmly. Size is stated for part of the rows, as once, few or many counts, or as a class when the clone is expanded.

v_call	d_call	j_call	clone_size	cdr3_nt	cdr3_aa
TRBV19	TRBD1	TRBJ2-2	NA	TGTGCCAGCCTAAGGACAGGGCCCTCGAACACCGGGGAGCTGTTTTTT	CASLRTGPSNTGELFF
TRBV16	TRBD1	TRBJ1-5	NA	TGTGCCAGCAGCCAGAACCTGGGACAGGGACCTCATCAGCCCCAGCATTTT	CASSQNLGQGPHQPQHF
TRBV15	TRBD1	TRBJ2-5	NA	TGTGCCACCAGCCGGGACAGCGGACAAGAGACCCAGTACTTC	CATSRDSGQETQYF
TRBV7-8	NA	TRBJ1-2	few	TGTGCCAGCAGCCCATACACCGACAGCGACTATGGCTACACCTTC	CASSPYTDSDYGYTF
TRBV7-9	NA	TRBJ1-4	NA	TGTGCCAGCAGCTTAGGCTTGACAGGTGGAGAAAAACTGTTTTTT	CASSLGLTGGEKLFF
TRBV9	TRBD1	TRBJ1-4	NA	TGTGCCAGCAGCCGGGACAGGGGGTTTGCAACTAATGAAAAACTGTTTTTT	CASSRDRGFATNEKLFF
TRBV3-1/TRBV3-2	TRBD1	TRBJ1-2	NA	TGTGCCAGCAGCCAAAATGCCCCAGGACAGGGGAGGGGCTACACCTTC	CASSQNAPGQGRGYTF
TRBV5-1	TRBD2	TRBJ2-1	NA	TGCGCCAGCAGCATCGAGCGGGAGCCTTACAATGAGCAGTTCTTC	CASSIEREPYNEQFF
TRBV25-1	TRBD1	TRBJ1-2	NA	TGTGCCAGCAGGAGGACAGGGTCCTATGGCTACACCTTC	CASRRTGSYGYTF
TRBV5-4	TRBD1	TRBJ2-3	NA	TGTGCCAGCAGCTGGGGACAGGGAGGCACAGATACGCAGTATTTT	CASSWGQGGTDTQYF
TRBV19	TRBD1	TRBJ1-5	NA	TGTGCCAGTAGTTCCTGGACAGGGGAACAGCCCCAGCATTTT	CASSSWTGEQPQHF
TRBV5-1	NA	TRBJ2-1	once	TGCGCCAGCAGCTTGGGGACTGCTTCCTACAATGAGCAGTTCTTC	CASSLGTASYNEQFF
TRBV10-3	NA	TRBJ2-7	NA	TGTGCCATCAGTGAGTCGTCAACGGGTTCCTACGAGCAGTACTTC	CAISESSTGSYEQYF
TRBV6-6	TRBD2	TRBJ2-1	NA	TGTGCCAGCACCGGGAGGTACAATGAGCAGTTCTTC	CASTGRYNEQFF
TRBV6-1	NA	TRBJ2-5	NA	TGTGCCAGCAGTGAAAGGGGGACGGCCGAAGAGACCCAGTACTTC	CASSERGTAEETQYF
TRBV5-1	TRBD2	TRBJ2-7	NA	TGCGCCAGCTCTCAATACCCGGGGGGAAACTACGAGCAGTACTTC	CASSQYPGGNYEQYF
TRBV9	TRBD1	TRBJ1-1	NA	TGTGCCAGCAGTTTCTTCGACAGGGACACTGAAGCTTTCTTT	CASSFFDRDTEAFF
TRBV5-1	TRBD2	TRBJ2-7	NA	TGCGCCAGCAGCTTAACTAGCGGGAGTCTGGATGAGCAGTACTTC	CASSLTSGSLDEQYF
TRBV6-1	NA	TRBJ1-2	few	TGTGCCAGCAGTGGGGCGGGGGGCCGCTCTAACTATGGCTACACCTTC	CASSGAGGRSNYGYTF
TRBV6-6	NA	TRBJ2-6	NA	TGTGCCAGCAGCCGAAGGGACTCGAAAACTGGGGCCAACGTCCTGACTTTC	CASSRRDSKTGANVLTF
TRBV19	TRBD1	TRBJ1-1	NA	TGTGCCACCCGACAGGGGGCCTATCTTGAAGCTTTCTTT	CATRQGAYLEAFF
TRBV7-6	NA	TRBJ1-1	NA	TGTGCCAGCAGCTTAGGCGGGGTGGGGACTGAAGCTTTCTTT	CASSLGGVGTEAFF
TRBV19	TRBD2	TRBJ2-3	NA	TGTGCCAGTAGTCCGACTAGCGGGGGCAGTTATACGCAGTATTTT	CASSPTSGGSYTQYF
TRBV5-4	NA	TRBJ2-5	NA	TGTGCCAGCAGCCCCCGGGGGGAGACCCAGTACTTC	CASSPRGETQYF
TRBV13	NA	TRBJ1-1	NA	TGTGCCAGCAGCTTACTAGGCCAAACTGAAGCTTTCTTT	CASSLLGQTEAFF
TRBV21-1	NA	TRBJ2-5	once	TGTGCCAGCAGCACCCTAGCGGGGGGCCGGTACCAAGAGACCCAGTACTTC	CASSTLAGGRYQETQYF
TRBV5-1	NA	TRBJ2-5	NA	TGCGCCAGCAGCTCCGTTGGAGGGAAAGAGACCCAGTACTTC	CASSSVGGKETQYF
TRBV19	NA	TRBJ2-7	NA	TGTGCCAGTAAGTCGGACCCAGCTAGGGGGGAGCAGTACTTC	CASKSDPARGEQYF
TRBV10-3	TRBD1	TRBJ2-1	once	TGTGCCATCGGGACAGGGGTATCGAATGAGCAGTTCTTC	CAIGTGVSNEQFF
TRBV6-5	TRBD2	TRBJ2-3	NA	TGTGCCAGCAGTTACCTGGCGGGGGGGCAGGGAGATACGCAGTATTTT	CASSYLAGGQGDTQYF
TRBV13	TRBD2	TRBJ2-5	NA	TGTGCCAGCAGCCCCCGGACTAGCGGGGGGCGTCGGGAGACCCAGTACTTC	CASSPRTSGGRRETQYF
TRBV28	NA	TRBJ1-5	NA	TGTGCCAGCAGTTTAGTTCTTAGCAATCAGCCCCAGCATTTT	CASSLVLSNQPQHF
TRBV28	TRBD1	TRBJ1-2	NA	TGTGCCAGTGTAGGACAGGAATATGGCTACACCTTC	CASVGQEYGYTF
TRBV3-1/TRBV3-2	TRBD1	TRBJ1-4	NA	TGTGCCAGCACCCCAGGGGGCAGGAGTGAAAAACTGTTTTTT	CASTPGGRSEKLFF
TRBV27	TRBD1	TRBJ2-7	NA	TGTGCCAGCACCTCTGGGACAGGAATGGACGAGCAGTACTTC	CASTSGTGMDEQYF
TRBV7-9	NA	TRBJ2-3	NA	TGTGCCAGCAGCCAAACAGATACGCAGTATTTT	CASSQTDTQYF
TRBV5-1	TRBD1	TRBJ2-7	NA	TGCGCCAGCAGCCGTCTAGAGGGGGCGCGTGGCGAGCAGTACTTC	CASSRLEGARGEQYF
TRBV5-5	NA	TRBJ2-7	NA	TGTGCCAGCAGCCAAAGTAGGGGGTACGAGCAGTACTTC	CASSQSRGYEQYF
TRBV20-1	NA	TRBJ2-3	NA	TGCAGTGCTCTTAGCACAGATACGCAGTATTTT	CSALSTDTQYF
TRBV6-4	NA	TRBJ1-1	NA	TGTGCCAGCAGTGAGGGAGCGAACACTGAAGCTTTCTTT	CASSEGANTEAFF
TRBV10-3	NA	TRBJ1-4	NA	TGTGCCATCAGTGAGTCGGGGAGGGTTTACGAAAAACTGTTTTTT	CAISESGRVYEKLFF
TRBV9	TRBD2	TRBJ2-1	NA	TGTGCCAGCAGCGTAGCAAATAGCGGGGGCCCCTACAATGAGCAGTTCTTC	CASSVANSGGPYNEQFF
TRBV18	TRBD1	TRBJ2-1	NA	TGTGCCAGCTCACCCCTTCCGCCGCAGGGGGCACCATACAATGAGCAGTTCTTC	CASSPLPPQGAPYNEQFF
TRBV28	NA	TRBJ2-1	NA	TGTGCCAGCCCACCCCCCTTTGGACAGCAATCCTACAATGAGCAGTTCTTC	CASPPPFGQQSYNEQFF
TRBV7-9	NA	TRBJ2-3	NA	TGTGCCAGCGGGTTGGGAACGGGGGGCACAGATACGCAGTATTTT	CASGLGTGGTDTQYF
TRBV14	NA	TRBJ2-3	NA	TGTGCCTCCGTCGGGCAGGGTTTTGCAGATACGCAGTATTTT	CASVGQGFADTQYF
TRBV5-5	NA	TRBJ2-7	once	TGTGCCAGCAGCATTCAGGGACTGTACTACGAGCAGTACTTC	CASSIQGLYYEQYF
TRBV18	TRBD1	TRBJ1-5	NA	TGTGCCAGCTCGCGCGGGACAGGGAGCAATCAGCCCCAGCATTTT	CASSRGTGSNQPQHF
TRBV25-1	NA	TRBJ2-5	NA	TGTGCCAGCAGTGAACCCAGGGCCCAAGAGACCCAGTACTTC	CASSEPRAQETQYF
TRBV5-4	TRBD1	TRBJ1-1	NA	TGTGCCAGCAGCTCCCAAACACAGGGGGCGTTGACTGAAGCTTTCTTT	CASSSQTQGALTEAFF
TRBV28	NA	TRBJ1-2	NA	TGTGCCACCCAGGGAGATGCAGTTGCGGGGGACGGCTACACCTTC	CATQGDAVAGDGYTF
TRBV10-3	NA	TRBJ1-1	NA	TGTGCCATCAGTGAGTCCTTGTTTGAAGCTTTCTTT	CAISESLFEAFF
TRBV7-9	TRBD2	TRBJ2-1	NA	TGTGCCAGCAGCTCCCTGGGACTAGCGGGCTACAATGAGCAGTTCTTC	CASSSLGLAGYNEQFF
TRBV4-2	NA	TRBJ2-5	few	TGTGCCAGCAGCCAAGGGACTTTTGGGGACCAGTACTTC	CASSQGTFGDQYF